The sequence of this TCR beta chain was determined in a study of cytomegalovirus exposure and HLA in healthy donors (dated by TCRdb to 2015 to 2018). Background for the entire study: In an earlier analysis of 550 to 750 of the donors, 276 Gb of sequence data and 90 million to 130 million unique TCR beta sequences from 180 million or so T cells were reported. The study profiled the T cell repertoires of approximately 700 subjects by immunosequencing and related them to cytomegalovirus serostatus. The number of donors typed differed by locus, with roughly 629-640 for A, B, C, DRB1 and DQB1, about 500 for DQA1, nearly 610 for DPA1, and some 440 for DPB1. All discovery cohort repertoires had been generated on a single sequencing platform. Rather than drawing on any new phenotypic data, the later analysis identified candidate immune exposures from TCR beta sequences and the way those sequences occurred across donors. Besides the first cohort of around 700 subjects, a separate validation cohort made up of 90 to 150 different subjects was used. A later genetic analysis used genome-wide SNP genotypes for about three fifths of the 666 donors, treating that subset as a discovery cohort. Of the 398 genotyped donors, 70% to 90% were placed in the genetic ancestry cluster associated with self-reported Caucasian donors. An earlier analysis of several hundred of the donors applied high-throughput TCR beta sequencing to assess whether each TCR beta V gene segment acted as functional or pseudogenic. Roughly 300 gigabases of sequencing data and approximately 85 million unique TCR sequences were included in an early release covering over 600 HLA-typed donors. Alongside the repertoire data, information on donor age, sex, ethnicity and CMV serostatus was compiled. High-throughput TCR immunosequencing, statistical association of individual TCRs with disease status, and machine learning were combined to predict cytomegalovirus infection status. In a later analysis, previously published TCR beta repertoires from several hundred donors were re-analyzed and high-resolution HLA genotyping was added so that TCR occurrence patterns could be studied. Among around 400 genotyped donors of the cohort, an average of roughly 230,000 unique TCR beta nucleotide sequences was sequenced per donor, of which 15% to 20% were non-productive. Because of strong linkage in the cohort, 5 or 6 DR-DQ haplotypes were treated as single units for association and clustering. Class I and class II HLA loci were covered by the typing at four-digit resolution. The study was designed to test whether signatures of past pathogen exposure could be identified by cataloging public T cell receptors. Study-level results and caveats: Because counts were too low, around 18 rarely observed V segments, including chromosome 9 orphons, were left out of the earlier analysis of approximately 580 of the donors. The study gave a list of roughly 150 TCR beta chains associated with cytomegalovirus. A further reported finding was that TCR beta sequences accurately predicted the HLA-A and HLA-B alleles for most subjects in the first cohort. In a later analysis, HLA-associated TCR beta chains showed more clonal expansion and lower generation probabilities than non-associated chains that were equally common. Only TCR beta chains were sequenced in this cohort, and the absence of alpha or paired-chain data limited detectable features. In vitro tests confirmed that three of the cytomegalovirus-associated TCR beta chains recognize cytomegalovirus antigens. Cytomegalovirus status was reported to be diagnosed by the classifier with high specificity and sensitivity in both the original and validation cohorts. Some IMGT-functional V segments, including TRBV6-2 and TRBV6-3, could not be distinguished by the 87-base-pair reads and were therefore excluded. HLA typing was unavailable for some donors at each locus, so association tests used only the typed subset. In a later genetic analysis, a missense DCLRE1C variant was associated with V-gene and J-gene trimming of TCR beta chains, and the association was replicated in an independent cohort. Most TCR sequences were seen in very few donors, while some public TCRs were found in many individuals. In a later analysis, 15,000 to 20,000 TCR beta sequences were associated with specific HLA alleles at a false discovery rate of 0.05. In a later genetic analysis, fewer N-insertions in productive TCRs were reported among donors in an Asian-associated ancestry cluster than the 666-donor mean. When HLA alleles, especially DR and DQ, strongly co-occurred, TCR associations were difficult to assign to individual alleles. A group of highly shared sequence variants was considered likely to be a technical artifact of the sequencing pipeline. An earlier analysis of approximately 500 of the donors showed that most TCR beta V segments appeared in productive rearrangements either about 87% or about 30% of the time, which broadly matched IMGT annotations. In a later analysis, the rate of TCR association differed among HLA loci, with DRB1 alleles having the most associated TCRs and HLA-C alleles having the fewest. A later analysis found that most CMV-associated TCR beta chains appeared HLA-restricted, with HLA associations seemingly driven largely by CMV exposure. Correlated functional status among segregating V segments might reflect linkage disequilibrium, but an unknown experimental factor could not be ruled out. According to the authors, the approach could potentially be generalized to other disease states and immunological phenotypes. Presence/absence analyses assumed roughly uniform sequencing depth across donors, an assumption that may not hold. In a later analysis, several top co-occurrence clusters were reported to appear linked to parvovirus B19, influenza, CMV and Epstein-Barr virus. The only immune exposure information available for the cohort was CMV serostatus.

Libraries were built with the immunoSEQ multiplex PCR assay. A mixture of 60 forward primers for TCR Vbeta segments and 13 reverse primers for TCR Jbeta segments was used in the multiplex PCR. The CDR3 region of rearranged TCR beta genes was amplified from genomic DNA by a multiplex PCR assay. The Illumina HiSeq System was used to sequence the amplified TCR beta libraries as 87-base-pair reads. The study's processing was this. Across the roughly 640 repertoires, a later analysis counted 80 million or so unique TCR beta chains, around 10 million of which were shared by at least two donors. To remove PCR and sequencing errors, raw reads were error-corrected and collapsed into unique sequences using a nearest-neighbor algorithm that merged closely related sequences. Alignment of CDR3 sequences to IMGT reference sequences was used to assign V, D and J gene segments. Each retained sequence needed at least a six-nucleotide match to both a V gene segment and a J gene segment. A rearrangement was called productive if the CDR3 had no stop codons and remained in frame with V and J, and every other rearrangement was called non-productive. CDR3 was defined by IMGT convention, running from the second conserved V-encoded cysteine to the conserved J-encoded phenylalanine. In an earlier analysis of 550 to 650 of the donors, sequences lacking an unambiguous match to a single V gene segment were excluded. In an earlier analysis of more than 500 of the donors, a V segment was called functional when productive rearrangements were above 56.7%, and segregating when the standard deviation between donors exceeded 5%. A statistical classification framework was built for diagnosing cytomegalovirus status from the catalog of TCR beta chain sequences. In a later analysis, TCR nucleotide sequences were compared against IMGT/GENE-DB human TR gene sequences so that V and J genes could be assigned. In a later analysis, CDR3 sequences and most-parsimonious VDJ recombination scenarios were assigned using the TCRdist pipeline. In a later analysis, each TCR beta chain was defined by its CDR3 amino acid sequence together with its V-gene family, and reads without a unique V-gene family were excluded. In a later analysis, fewer than 650 highly shared, low-generation-probability nucleotide sequences were removed to address suspected cross-contamination and a sequencing artifact. For each public chain, a later analysis derived a clonal expansion index from normalized ranks of inferred template counts within each repertoire. Generation probabilities in a later analysis came from a VDJ recombination model fitted to out-of-frame rearrangements, and those results were checked against IGoR. In a later analysis, TCR-TCR, TCR-HLA and TCR-CMV co-occurrence was scored with hypergeometric tests, and a repertoire-size bias correction was applied to TCR pairs. In a later analysis, false discovery rates were estimated by permuting HLA or CMV assignments 20 times. In a later analysis, co-occurring TCRs were grouped using DBSCAN, with TCRdist sequence similarity added in when clustering inside HLA-allele-positive subsets. Repertoires with fewer than 30,000 or more than 120,000 public chains, plus five repertoires with anomalous nucleotide sharing, were excluded from co-occurrence clustering. TCRdb re-hosts the immuneACCESS table, in-frame sequences only. Its copies lack some clones; in the studies checked, an unresolved V gene accounts for under half of them, and the cause for the rest is not known. The V and J calls and clone size are taken from that table; D and trimming were inferred from the DNA. The sample records about 79,000 clones, roughly 72% of which are singletons. 7.5% to 9.5% of the sample goes to the ten largest clones.

The cohort was made up of 666 healthy bone marrow donors. At the time of sampling, all cohort members were nominally healthy, though unrecorded immune exposures were likely present. The donor was CMV seropositive and was included in the group of 289 seropositive cohort members. Every donor gave a peripheral blood sample, and the peripheral blood mononuclear cells from that sample were used for TCR beta sequencing. Genomic DNA extraction from the blood cell samples was performed with the Qiagen DNeasy Blood Extraction Kit. The germline V gene encodes CDR1 LGHNA and CDR2 YNFKEQ. The germline ends are 10 bases apart after V is trimmed by 0 bases and J by 7 bases. Spanning cysteine to phenylalanine, the CDR3 consists of 13 amino acids. CDR3 DNA only is kept here, 39 bases in frame from base 1. On this clone: The clone's antigen remains unknown. One base away there is no much larger clone; base qualities are not given.

The sequencing input was PBMCs. Recombination joined TRBV4-2 with TRBJ2-7, with the D gene uncertain. This TCR was sampled from a man aged 35 to 55 in good health and CMV-seropositive. The nucleotides are TGTGCCAGCAGCCAAGAGGGCACTGGTGAGCAGTACTTC. It is translated as CASSQEGTGEQYF.